The 23 T cell receptor beta chains in this list originate from one sample, sequenced in a study of T cells after yellow fever vaccination. TCRdb reprocessed the 5' RACE reads via MiXCR and lists one record per CDR3 protein. The data contain roughly 330,000 distinct CDR3 sequences, roughly 4.3% of them singletons. Sample: PBMCs, taken 5 days after the yellow fever booster vaccination. The receptors were gathered from a man younger than 30 who received the YFV17D yellow fever vaccine.

The chain carries TRBV19 and TRBJ1-2, with D perhaps TRBD1 (5 bases). The CDR3 runs 15 residues. CDR1 LNHDA and CDR2 SQIVND come from the germline V gene (reference sequence). V lost 5 bases, J lost 3 bases, and 16 bases lay in between. The CDR3 region has the DNA TGTGCCAGTAGTGTCCGAAGCGGAGGGGACTATGGCTACACCTTC. It translates to CASSVRSGGDYGYTF. Variable domain in full (rest from reference TRBV19 and TRBJ1-2): DGGITQSPKYLFRKEGQNVTLSCEQNLNHDAMYWYRQDPGQGLRLIYYSQIVNDFQKGDIAEGYSVSREKKESFPLTVTSAQKNPTAFYLCASSVRSGGDYGYTFGSGTRLTVV.

This clonotype appeared a few times. This rearrangement joins TRBV20-1 to TRBJ2-3; maybe TRBD2 (5 bases). Germline-derived CDR1 and CDR2 are DFQATT and SNEGSKA (reference sequence). This CDR3 has 13 residues. V gave up 3 bases and J gave up 1 base, with 8 bases separating them. CDR3 loop: CSASMGGTDTQYF. The CDR3 DNA reads as TGCAGTGCTAGTATGGGAGGCACAGATACGCAGTATTTT.

This clonotype has only a few counts. The chain employs TRBV19 and TRBJ2-1; no clear D gene. Germline V gene data show CDR1 as LNHDA and CDR2 as SQIVND (reference sequence). Between the trimmed V and J ends, which lost 7 bases and 0 bases, there was a span of 7 bases. This CDR3 is built from 13 residues. CDR3 amino acids: CASKPSSYNEQFF. CDR3 DNA sequence: TGTGCCAGTAAGCCGAGCTCCTACAATGAGCAGTTCTTC.

This clonotype was picked up a small number of times. V is TRBV20-1 and J is TRBJ2-7; D is uncertain. V lost 5 bases to trimming and J lost 2 bases, with 16 bases between them. The CDR3 extends over 14 amino acids. From germline, CDR1 is DFQATT and CDR2 SNEGSKA (reference sequence). CDR3 in amino acids: CSAYTIQSPYEQYF. The CDR3 region has the DNA TGCAGTGCTTATACAATACAAAGCCCCTACGAGCAGTACTTC.

This clonotype was found many times. This chain joins TRBV28 and TRBJ2-5; D might be TRBD1 (6 bases). Looked up from germline, CDR1 is MDHEN and CDR2 is SYDVKM. Trimming left V 6 bases short and J 3 bases short, with 11 bases between. The CDR3 totals 13 residues. The CDR3 DNA reads TGTGCCAGCAGGCCTGGACAGAAAGAGACCCAGTACTTC. It encodes CASRPGQKETQYF.

The sample holds a few counts of this clonotype. The CDR3 DNA reads TGTGCCAGCAGCCCTAGGCGGGAAGATACGCAGTATTTT. Protein sequence: CASSPRREDTQYF. The J gene is TRBJ2-3, the V gene TRBV7-2, with a tentative D call TRBD2 (6 bases). The germline V gene encodes CDR1 SGHTA and CDR2 FQGNSA. Trimming removed 5 bases from V and 5 bases from J, with 11 bases in between. The CDR3 is 13 amino acids.

This clonotype was detected only a few times. The chain carries TRBV7-9 and TRBJ2-2; D unresolved. This CDR3 has 14 residues. In germline, CDR1 is SEHNR, CDR2 FQNEAQ (reference sequence). V lost 5 bases and J 9 bases, leaving 16 bases between the germline ends. DNA for the CDR3: TGTGCCAGCAGCGGGCTAGGTTTAGGCCGGGAGCTGTTTTTT. This encodes CASSGLGLGRELFF.

There are many counts of this clonotype. The chain links TRBV2 to TRBJ1-6; unclear D gene. V was pared by 8 bases and J by 0 bases, with 11 bases between. In germline, CDR1 is SNHLY, CDR2 FYNNEI. This CDR3 is built from 15 residues. CDR3 coding DNA: TGTGCCAGCGGCTCTGGAAGCTCCTATAATTCACCCCTCCACTTT. Residues: CASGSGSSYNSPLHF.

This clonotype was counted between two and nine times. The chain has TRBV7-8 and TRBJ1-5; no definite D call. The V and J ends lost 3 bases and 5 bases respectively, with 11 bases between them. Germline values: CDR1 SGHVS, CDR2 FQNEAQ. This CDR3 has 14 amino acids. The CDR3 region is CASSFQDTDQPQHF. The CDR3 DNA is TGTGCCAGCAGCTTCCAAGACACCGATCAGCCCCAGCATTTT. Full variable domain (remainder filled in from reference TRBV7-8 and TRBJ1-5): GAGVSQSPRYKVAKRGQDVALRCDPISGHVSLFWYQQALGQGPEFLTYFQNEAQLDKSGLPSDRFFAERPEGSVSTLKIQRTQQEDSAVYLCASSFQDTDQPQHFGDGTRLSIL.

This clonotype was seen at least ten times. The chain joins TRBV4-1 to TRBJ2-5, with no clear D. Germline V gives CDR1 MGHRA, CDR2 YSYEKL. With 1 base removed from V and 2 bases from J, the gap between germline ends came to 5 bases. The CDR3 spans 13 residues. The chain's CDR3 is CASSQVEQETQYF. DNA of the CDR3: TGCGCCAGCAGCCAAGTAGAACAAGAGACCCAGTACTTC.

This clonotype was seen a few times. V and J are TRBV6-1 and TRBJ1-2; D call uncertain. V lost 4 bases to trimming and J lost 11 bases, with 14 bases between them. The CDR3 has 12 amino acids. Looked up from germline, CDR1 is MNHNS and CDR2 is SASEGT. CDR3 sequence reads: CASSGAPPWYTF. CDR3 bases: TGTGCCAGCAGTGGAGCCCCGCCGTGGTACACCTTC.

This clonotype was seen ten or more times. The V gene is TRBV12-3 or TRBV12-4, the J gene TRBJ1-5; no reliable D call. The CDR3 covers 14 residues. V lost 3 bases and J lost 1, with 7 bases in between. The CDR3 bases are TGTGCCAGCAGTTTCTTGGTCAGCAATCAGCCCCAGCATTTT. Amino acids: CASSFLVSNQPQHF.

V and J are TRBV5-1 and TRBJ1-1; a weak D match, TRBD1 (6 bases). The CDR3 consists of 15 residues. With 5 bases removed from V and 0 bases from J, the gap between germline ends came to 14 bases. Germline-derived CDR1 and CDR2 are SGHRS and YFSETQ. The CDR3 DNA reads TGCGCCAGCAGGCTCCCGACAGGTCTGAACACTGAAGCTTTCTTT. This translates into CASRLPTGLNTEAFF.

This clonotype showed up many times. V usage is TRBV9 and J usage is TRBJ2-1; 8 bases are a match to TRBD1. The CDR3 spans 12 residues. The V gene end was trimmed by 3 bases and the J gene end by 9 bases; junction bases not matched to a gene: 2. Germline V gene lookup returns CDR1 SGDLS and CDR2 YYNGEE. In DNA, the CDR3 is TGTGCCAGCAGCGGTACAGGGGGTGAGCAGTTCTTC. It encodes CASSGTGGEQFF. Supplemented by reference TRBV9 and TRBJ2-1, the full variable domain reads DSGVTQTPKHLITATGQRVTLRCSPRSGDLSVYWYQQSLDQGLQFLIQYYNGEERAKGNILERFSAQQFPDLHSELNLSSLELGDSALYFCASSGTGGEQFFGPGTRLTVL.

This chain joins TRBV4-3 and TRBJ2-3; D is possibly TRBD1 or TRBD2 (5 bases each). Germline V lookup: CDR1 LGHNA, CDR2 YSLEER. The CDR3 totals 14 residues. Trimming shortened V by 5 bases and J by 2 bases, and 11 bases separated the two germline ends. The CDR3 coding sequence is TGCGCCAGCAGCTGGGACGGATTCACAGATACGCAGTATTTT. It codes for CASSWDGFTDTQYF.

The V call is TRBV2, the J call TRBJ2-1; TRBD1 matches at 7 bases. Germline CDR1 reads SNHLY; CDR2 reads FYNNEI. CDR3 size: 13 residues. V trimming: 7 bases; J trimming: 7 bases; junction bases outside the gene matches: 7. CDR3 residues: CASNRGVANEQFF. As DNA, the CDR3 is TGTGCCAGCAACAGGGGTGTAGCAAATGAGCAGTTCTTC.

The chain joins TRBV5-1 to TRBJ2-3, with TRBD2 as a possible D gene (6 bases). CDR3 length equals 16 residues. Germline values: CDR1 SGHRS, CDR2 YFSETQ. V shed 0 bases and J shed 0 bases, with 11 bases lying between them. The chain's CDR3 is CASSLDPGTSTDTQYF. The CDR3 region has the DNA TGCGCCAGCAGCTTGGACCCGGGGACTAGCACAGATACGCAGTATTTT.

The genes are TRBV5-4 and TRBJ2-5; TRBD1 or TRBD2 may be the D gene (5 bases each). Germline-derived CDR1 and CDR2 are SGHNT and YYREEE (reference sequence). The length of the CDR3 is 14 residues. V gave up 7 bases and J gave up 5 bases, with 18 bases separating them. The CDR3: CASAPLGPQETQYF. CDR3 DNA: TGTGCCAGCGCCCCTTTGGGACCTCAGGAGACCCAGTACTTC.

The V call is TRBV20-1, the J call TRBJ1-2; D not certain. CDR3 size: 13 residues. Germline V gives CDR1 DFQATT, CDR2 SNEGSKA (reference sequence). Trimming removed 3 bases at V and 7 bases at J, with 15 bases between. CDR3 loop: CSARIGGRSGYTF. Here the CDR3 DNA reads TGCAGTGCTAGGATAGGAGGGCGGAGTGGCTACACCTTC.

This clonotype was picked up a small number of times. The V gene is TRBV7-2, the J gene TRBJ1-1, with 7 nucleotides matching TRBD1. Per the germline V gene, CDR1 is SGHTA and CDR2 is FQGNSA. There are 14 residues in the CDR3. The junction had 5 bases not matched to a gene; V was cut back by 6 bases and J by 1 base. The CDR3 region has the DNA TGTGCCAGCAGGAGGGGGCCCACGAACACTGAAGCTTTCTTT. Translating gives CASRRGPTNTEAFF. The whole variable domain, filled in from reference TRBV7-2 and TRBJ1-1, reads GAGVSQSPSNKVTEKGKDVELRCDPISGHTALYWYRQSLGQGLEFLIYFQGNSAPDKSGLPSDRFSAERTGGSVSTLTIQRTQQEDSAVYLCASRRGPTNTEAFFGQGTRLTVV.

This clonotype was seen more than once but under ten times. The rearrangement joins TRBV6-5 to TRBJ2-7; 7 bases are shared with TRBD1. V was pared by 5 bases and J by 1 base, with 5 bases of the junction left unmatched. The CDR3 is 14 residues long. CDR1 and CDR2 from the germline V gene are MNHEY and SVGAGI. The CDR3 coding sequence is TGTGCCAGCAGTCGGGACAGCGCGTCCTACGAGCAGTACTTC. Its protein is CASSRDSASYEQYF.

This clonotype was seen more than once but under ten times. This chain joins TRBV4-1 and TRBJ2-5; a weak D match, TRBD2 (5 bases). The V gene lost 2 bases and the J gene lost 4 bases, with 14 bases spanning the gap. CDR1 and CDR2 (germline): MGHRA, YSYEKL. This CDR3 region has 15 residues. The CDR3 region is CASSQKVGVGETQYF. The DNA for the CDR3 is TGCGCCAGCAGCCAAAAGGTCGGGGTGGGAGAGACCCAGTACTTC.

The table lists this clonotype with many counts. The chain links TRBV9 to TRBJ2-3; 8 nucleotides align to TRBD2. The CDR3 consists of 16 residues. The V segment lost 1 base and the J segment 4 bases; nucleotides outside the gene matches: 8. CDR1 and CDR2 (germline): SGDLS, YYNGEE. The CDR3 DNA reads TGTGCCAGCAGCGTATTGGGACTAGGTATGGCAGATACGCAGTATTTT. Translated, it gives CASSVLGLGMADTQYF.